One and the same sample provided the 18 T cell receptor beta chains below, sequenced in a study of spatial heterogeneity in lung cancer. TCRdb redid the calling of the 5' RACE reads with MiXCR, one entry per CDR3 protein. The top ten hold about 6.8% of the sample, which has more than 15,000 distinct CDR3 sequences, less than 7.5% seen once. The antigens for these receptors are not known. Findings of the study overall: Mutation tallies in tumors tracked expanded intratumoral alpha and beta TCR counts.

Time point described: sample taken at primary tumor resection. The sequencing used lung tumor tissue, collected at surgery. The receptors originated from a male donor with early-stage non-small cell lung cancer.

V is TRBV7-2 and J is TRBJ2-7; 14 bases are shared with TRBD2. With V trimmed by 5 bases and J by 9 bases, 6 bases remained unmatched. Looked up from germline, CDR1 is SGHTA and CDR2 is FQGNSA. The CDR3 sequence is 14 residues long. The CDR3 DNA sequence: TGTGCCAGCAGCCCGGGACTAGCGGGGGCCGGGCAGTACTTC. Residues: CASSPGLAGAGQYF.

This clonotype has at least ten counts. The V call is TRBV7-2, the J call TRBJ2-7; 8 bases match TRBD2. CDR1 and CDR2 (germline): SGHTA, FQGNSA. The CDR3 is 14 amino acids. Trimming removed 2 bases from V and 0 bases from J; junction bases left unmatched: 0. Written as DNA, the CDR3 is TGTGCCAGCAGCTTACTAGCGGGCTCCTACGAGCAGTACTTC. It translates to CASSLLAGSYEQYF.

This clonotype has ten or more counts. The chain has TRBV27 and TRBJ2-7, with D uncertain. The V end was cut by 2 bases, the J end by 2 bases, with 10 bases between. The CDR3 runs 14 residues. Germline loops: CDR1 MNHEY, CDR2 SMNVEV (reference sequence). The CDR3 coding sequence is TGTGCCAGCAGTTTAAAGGGCGGCCCCTACGAGCAGTACTTC. Translating gives CASSLKGGPYEQYF.

This chain joins TRBV28 and TRBJ1-4; possibly TRBD1 for D (6 bases). Trimming shortened V by 7 bases and J by 8 bases, and 17 bases separated the two germline ends. Looked up from germline, CDR1 is MDHEN and CDR2 is SYDVKM. This CDR3 spans 14 amino acids. The CDR3 bases are TGTGCCAGCACCCCCGGGGGCCAGGGCGAAAAACTGTTTTTT. Translated: CASTPGGQGEKLFF.

The V gene is TRBV7-2, the J gene TRBJ2-1; D possibly corresponds to TRBD1 (6 bases). CDR3 length: 15 residues. CDR1 SGHTA and CDR2 FQGNSA come from the germline V gene. Trimming stripped 8 bases from V and 0 bases from J, with 14 bases between. CDR3 coding DNA: TGTGCCAGCGGACGGGACATGAGCTCCTACAATGAGCAGTTCTTC. This sequence encodes CASGRDMSSYNEQFF. Supplemented by reference TRBV7-2 and TRBJ2-1, the full variable domain reads GAGVSQSPSNKVTEKGKDVELRCDPISGHTALYWYRQSLGQGLEFLIYFQGNSAPDKSGLPSDRFSAERTGGSVSTLTIQRTQQEDSAVYLCASGRDMSSYNEQFFGPGTRLTVL.

J is TRBJ2-5 and V is TRBV20-1; 7 bases agree with TRBD2. The CDR3 consists of 14 residues. Losses at the gene ends were 1 base for V and 1 base for J; bases not matched to a gene: 3. The germline V gene encodes CDR1 DFQATT and CDR2 SNEGSKA (reference sequence). CDR3 protein: CSARAGLGQETQYF. The CDR3 coding sequence is TGCAGTGCTAGAGCCGGACTAGGCCAAGAGACCCAGTACTTC.

In this sample, this clonotype is medium-sized. The chain combines TRBV28 with TRBJ1-1; D call uncertain. Trimming stripped 3 bases from V and 1 base from J, with 6 bases between. The V gene's germline CDR1 is MDHEN and CDR2 SYDVKM. This CDR3 contains 13 residues. The CDR3 region has the DNA TGTGCCAGCAGTTTTTCCGGGAACACTGAAGCTTTCTTT. Amino acids: CASSFSGNTEAFF.

The chain combines TRBV11-2 with TRBJ1-1; no definite D call. Germline V gene lookup returns CDR1 SGHAT and CDR2 FQNNGV. The CDR3 has 12 residues. V lost 5 bases and J lost 7, with 11 bases in between. The CDR3 DNA sequence: TGTGCCAGCAGCCCCCAGCGCATTGAAGCTTTCTTT. The encoded protein is CASSPQRIEAFF.

This clonotype showed up many times. This sequence joins TRBV15 and TRBJ2-7, with TRBD1 as a possible D gene (6 bases). Germline-derived CDR1 and CDR2 are LNHNV and YYDKDF (reference sequence). The V and J ends lost 1 base and 0 bases respectively, with 22 bases between them. There are 19 residues in the CDR3. The CDR3: CATSRVGTIRDKTSYEQYF. The CDR3 DNA follows: TGTGCCACCAGCAGAGTCGGAACGATACGGGACAAAACCTCCTACGAGCAGTACTTC.

This clonotype was seen at least ten times. This chain uses TRBV20-1 with TRBJ2-1; 11 nucleotides match TRBD1. V lost 0 bases, J lost 8 bases, and 6 bases stayed unmatched. CDR1 and CDR2 (germline): DFQATT, SNEGSKA (reference sequence). There are 15 residues in the CDR3. The CDR3 loop reads CSARDRDRGYDEQFF. The DNA for the CDR3 is TGCAGTGCTAGAGATAGGGACAGGGGGTACGATGAGCAGTTCTTC.

This clonotype showed up many times. This chain links TRBV5-1 with TRBJ1-1, with D possibly matching TRBD1 (5 bases). CDR3 length equals 15 residues. Germline CDR1 SGHRS, CDR2 YFSETQ. The V end was cut by 4 bases, the J end by 6 bases, with 19 bases between. The CDR3: CASSVGHREVSEAFF. DNA of the CDR3: TGCGCCAGCAGCGTGGGGCACCGAGAGGTCTCTGAAGCTTTCTTT.

This clonotype was detected ten times or more. The chain uses TRBV7-9 and TRBJ1-4; D not resolved. The CDR3 is 16 amino acids. The germline V and J ends were trimmed by 4 bases and 0 bases, with 12 bases remaining between them. Germline loops: CDR1 SEHNR, CDR2 FQNEAQ (reference sequence). The CDR3 protein is CASSSGMGATNEKLFF. CDR3 DNA sequence: TGTGCCAGCAGCTCCGGGATGGGAGCAACTAATGAAAAACTGTTTTTT.

This clonotype was seen ten or more times. The rearrangement uses TRBV5-5 and TRBJ2-1, with a possible D match to TRBD1 (6 bases). Germline V gives CDR1 SGHKS, CDR2 YYEKEE (reference sequence). V shed 6 bases and J shed 5 bases, with 18 bases lying between them. The CDR3 runs to 15 residues. In DNA form, the CDR3 reads TGTGCCAGCACCCCTCGAGGGACAAACAACAATGAGCAGTTCTTC. This gives the protein CASTPRGTNNNEQFF. The variable domain in full, with the rest retrieved from reference TRBV5-5 and TRBJ2-1, is DAGVTQSPTHLIKTRGQQVTLRCSPISGHKSVSWYQQVLGQGPQFIFQYYEKEERGRGNFPDRFSARQFPNYSSELNVNALLLGDSALYLCASTPRGTNNNEQFFGPGTRLTVL.

The V call is TRBV7-7, the J call TRBJ1-5, with 8 bases aligning to TRBD1. J gave up 4 bases and V 2 bases, and 7 bases lay outside the gene matches. CDR3 size: 16 residues. Looked up from germline, CDR1 is SSHAT and CDR2 is FNYEAQ (reference sequence). DNA of the CDR3: TGTGCCAGCAGCTTACAGGGGGCAGGCACAAATCAGCCCCAGCATTTT. Translating gives CASSLQGAGTNQPQHF.

This clonotype was detected ten times or more. The CDR3 DNA sequence: TGTGCCACCAGCAGTTCGGGGGGCTTTGAGACCCAGTACTTC. This encodes CATSSSGGFETQYF. The chain has TRBV15 and TRBJ2-5; possibly TRBD2 for D (7 bases). Germline loops: CDR1 LNHNV, CDR2 YYDKDF (reference sequence). V dropped 3 bases and J dropped 5 bases, with 13 bases sitting between them. There are 14 residues in the CDR3.

This clonotype was seen repeatedly, ten times or more. The CDR3 region is CASSFFGSPLHF. The CDR3, as DNA: TGTGCCAGCAGCTTTTTTGGGTCACCCCTCCACTTT. The V and J genes are TRBV7-2 and TRBJ1-6; no reliable D call. V was pared by 3 bases and J by 10 bases, with 7 bases between. The length of the CDR3 is 12 residues. Per germline, CDR1 SGHTA and CDR2 FQGNSA.

This clonotype was recorded at least ten times. CDR3 loop: CAWSPAIEQYF. For the CDR3, the DNA is TGTGCCTGGAGTCCCGCCATCGAGCAGTACTTC. This chain connects TRBV30 to TRBJ2-7, with D unresolved. Germline-derived CDR1 and CDR2 are GTSNPN and SVGIG (reference sequence). The CDR3 consists of 11 residues. Trimming stripped 2 bases from V and 6 bases from J, with 8 bases between.

This clonotype was found many times. The V and J genes are TRBV28 and TRBJ1-1, with 7 bases identical to TRBD1. In germline, CDR1 is MDHEN, CDR2 SYDVKM. With V trimmed by 6 bases and J by 3 bases, 4 bases remained unmatched. This CDR3 spans 13 amino acids. CDR3 amino acids: CASRNRGHTEAFF. The CDR3 DNA reads TGTGCCAGCAGGAACAGGGGTCACACTGAAGCTTTCTTT. Full variable domain (missing parts from reference TRBV28 and TRBJ1-1): DVKVTQSSRYLVKRTGEKVFLECVQDMDHENMFWYRQDPGLGLRLIYFSYDVKMKEKGDIPEGYSVSREKKERFSLILESASTNQTSMYLCASRNRGHTEAFFGQGTRLTVV.